The clone carrying this TCR beta chain was recorded a few times. Its antigen is unidentified. With no exceptions, donors were healthy Caucasians. The sample is drawn from a study of identical twins. Study-wide findings and caveats: Insertions ran lower in abundant cord blood beta clonotypes, though not in memory repertoires. Among out-of-frame alpha sequences shared by twins, low generation probability occurred in excess.

Addition of a universal primer site occurred through template switching, and cDNA carried unique molecular identifiers. TCRdb independently ran MiXCR on the 5' RACE reads; one entry per CDR3 protein. Here the sample spans hundreds of thousands of distinct CDR3 sequences, around an eighth being singletons. This sample also appeared in a second study, on yellow fever vaccine responses in identical twins.

The sequence was collected from a young woman in good health. Sequencing used CD8+ T cells sorted from blood.

CDR3 nucleotide sequence: TGTGCCAGCAGCCCATGGGACAGTAGGAATGAAAAACTGTTTTTT. Translating gives CASSPWDSRNEKLFF. V gene TRBV9 combines with J gene TRBJ1-4; 7 nucleotides match TRBD1. CDR3 length: 15 amino acids. The V segment lost 4 bases and the J segment 5 bases; nucleotides outside the gene matches: 8. Germline lookup yields CDR1 SGDLS and CDR2 YYNGEE. The full variable domain, with the rest looked up from reference TRBV9 and TRBJ1-4, is DSGVTQTPKHLITATGQRVTLRCSPRSGDLSVYWYQQSLDQGLQFLIQYYNGEERAKGNILERFSAQQFPDLHSELNLSSLELGDSALYFCASSPWDSRNEKLFFGSGTQLSVL.